This T cell receptor beta chain was documented in a study of PD-L1 blockade in urothelial cancer. Sequenced by immunoSEQ multiplex PCR; TCRdb stores in-frame clones only, minus some. The sample carries approximately 72,000 clones, about 90% recorded once. Time point: pretreatment peripheral blood. This specimen was PBMCs, taken around atezolizumab (anti-PD-L1) treatment. The clonotype comes from a man between 60 and 75 years old with urothelial cancer.

Written as DNA, the CDR3 is TGTGCCAGCTCCCGACAGGGGAGTGTCTACGAGCAGTACTTC. Translation: CASSRQGSVYEQYF. This chain connects TRBV25-1 to TRBJ2-7; TRBD1 aligns across 8 bases. There are 14 residues in the CDR3. The germline gives CDR1 MGHDK, CDR2 SYGVNS. The V and J ends lost 8 bases and 3 bases, in that order; junction bases with no gene match: 9.